The source of this T cell receptor (beta chain) is a study of blood T cell repertoires in COVID-19. Libraries were prepared by immunoSEQ multiplex PCR; TCRdb keeps only in-frame clonotypes and omits some of them. The sample consists of around 360,000 clones, more than 85% of them appearing once. Germline V gene data show CDR1 as SSHAT and CDR2 as FNYEAQ (reference sequence). The CDR3 runs to 15 residues. The TCR was taken from a woman in her 30s who had recovered from COVID-19. Sequenced input: PBMCs or T cells enriched from blood (not recorded which). The chain is built from TRBV7-7 and TRBJ2-2; 10 bases are shared with TRBD2. The CDR3 loop reads CASGPPGLASGELFF. The CDR3 nucleotides are TGTGCTAGCGGACCTCCGGGACTAGCGAGCGGGGAGCTGTTTTTT.